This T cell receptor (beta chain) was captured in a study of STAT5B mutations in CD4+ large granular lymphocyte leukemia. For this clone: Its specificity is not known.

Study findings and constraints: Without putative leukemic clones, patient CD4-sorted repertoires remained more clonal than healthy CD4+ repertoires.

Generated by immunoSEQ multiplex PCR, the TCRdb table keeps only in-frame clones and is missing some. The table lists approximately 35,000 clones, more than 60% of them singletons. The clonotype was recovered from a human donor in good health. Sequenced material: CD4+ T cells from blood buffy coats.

The CDR3 DNA reads as TGTGCCAGTAGTATTTTGACAGGCGAGTACGAGCAGTACTTC. This encodes CASSILTGEYEQYF. The J gene is TRBJ2-7, the V gene TRBV19; a possible D gene is TRBD1 (6 bases). Germline V gives CDR1 LNHDA, CDR2 SQIVND (reference sequence). V lost 3 bases to trimming and J lost 4 bases, with 13 bases between them. The CDR3 runs to 14 residues.